This entry lists 7 T cell receptor beta chains sequenced from one sample in a study of PD-1 blockade in classical Hodgkin lymphoma. Libraries were prepared by immunoSEQ multiplex PCR; TCRdb keeps only in-frame clonotypes and omits some of them. Of 9,500 to 12,000 clones listed, approximately 80% were seen once; the top ten hold over 4.5%. Patients all relapsed after autologous stem cell transplantation, and there was variation in brentuximab vedotin exposure. The sample was peripheral blood mononuclear cells (PBMCs), taken before the second cycle of nivolumab. These receptors were collected from a human donor with classical Hodgkin lymphoma.

This clone has only one observation. DNA for the CDR3: TGTGCCAGCAGCCTCGAGGGGCGTCCCTACGAGCAGTACTTC. Residues: CASSLEGRPYEQYF. This rearrangement joins TRBV14 to TRBJ2-7, with D perhaps matching TRBD1 or TRBD2 (5 bases each). V was clipped by 4 bases and J by 2 bases, with 12 bases between them. CDR1 is SGHDN and CDR2 is FVKESK in the germline V gene. CDR3 length: 14 residues. The complete variable domain, with remaining parts taken from reference TRBV14 and TRBJ2-7, reads EAGVTQFPSHSVIEKGQTVTLRCDPISGHDNLYWYRRVMGKEIKFLLHFVKESKQDESGMPNNRFLAERTGGTYSTLKVQPAELEDSGVYFCASSLEGRPYEQYFGPGTRLTVT.

The table lists this clone with a few counts. V usage is TRBV28 and J usage is TRBJ2-7; no reliable D call. Germline assignment: CDR1 MDHEN and CDR2 SYDVKM. CDR3 size: 17 residues. With 4 bases removed from V and 1 base from J, the gap between germline ends came to 20 bases. CDR3 in DNA: TGTGCCAGCAGTTCCCAGTATGGGGTAACCGTGTCCTACGAGCAGTACTTC. Its translation: CASSSQYGVTVSYEQYF.

This clone was counted only a few times. The V call is TRBV2, the J call TRBJ2-7; TRBD1 might be the D (7 bases). Per germline, CDR1 SNHLY and CDR2 FYNNEI. V dropped 4 bases and J dropped 6 bases, with 16 bases sitting between them. The CDR3 has 14 residues. The CDR3 region has the DNA TGTGCCAGCAGTGTGGAGGGGGCGCATAGCGAGCAGTACTTC. Its translation is CASSVEGAHSEQYF. The whole variable domain, filled in from reference TRBV2 and TRBJ2-7, reads EPEVTQTPSHQVTQMGQEVILRCVPISNHLYFYWYRQILGQKVEFLVSFYNNEISEKSEIFDDQFSVERPDGSNFTLKIRSTKLEDSAMYFCASSVEGAHSEQYFGPGTRLTVT.

The chain uses TRBV9 and TRBJ2-5, with 7 bases identical to TRBD1. CDR1 and CDR2 (germline): SGDLS, YYNGEE. V dropped 1 base and J dropped 8; count of bases not matched to a gene: 5. This CDR3 region has 13 residues. The CDR3 DNA is TGTGCCAGCAGCGTACAGGGGACAGACACCCAGTACTTC. As protein: CASSVQGTDTQYF.

The chain is built from TRBV29-1 and TRBJ2-1; TRBD1 matches at 9 bases. The CDR3 is 14 amino acids. In germline, CDR1 is SQVTM, CDR2 ANQGSEA. The ends lost 6 bases at V and 1 base at J; junction bases unmatched: 4. The CDR3 here is CSVLGQGSYNEQFF. CDR3 DNA sequence: TGCAGCGTCCTCGGACAGGGGTCCTACAATGAGCAGTTCTTC.

The CDR3: CASSLLAVHEQFF. The CDR3 coding sequence is TGTGCCAGCAGCCTACTAGCAGTCCATGAGCAGTTCTTC. The chain links TRBV5-6 to TRBJ2-1, with D possibly being TRBD2 (6 bases). Trimming took off 4 bases at V and 8 bases at J, with 13 bases between the two ends. The CDR3 length is 13 residues. Germline values: CDR1 SGHDT, CDR2 YYEEEE.

This clone rates as medium-sized. The chain is built from TRBV28 and TRBJ1-1; D unclear. The CDR3 sequence is 13 residues long. Trimming took 3 bases from V and 1 from J, leaving 6 bases between them. Germline assignment: CDR1 MDHEN and CDR2 SYDVKM. CDR3 sequence: CASSFWTNTEAFF. The CDR3 coding sequence is TGTGCCAGCAGTTTTTGGACGAACACTGAAGCTTTCTTT.